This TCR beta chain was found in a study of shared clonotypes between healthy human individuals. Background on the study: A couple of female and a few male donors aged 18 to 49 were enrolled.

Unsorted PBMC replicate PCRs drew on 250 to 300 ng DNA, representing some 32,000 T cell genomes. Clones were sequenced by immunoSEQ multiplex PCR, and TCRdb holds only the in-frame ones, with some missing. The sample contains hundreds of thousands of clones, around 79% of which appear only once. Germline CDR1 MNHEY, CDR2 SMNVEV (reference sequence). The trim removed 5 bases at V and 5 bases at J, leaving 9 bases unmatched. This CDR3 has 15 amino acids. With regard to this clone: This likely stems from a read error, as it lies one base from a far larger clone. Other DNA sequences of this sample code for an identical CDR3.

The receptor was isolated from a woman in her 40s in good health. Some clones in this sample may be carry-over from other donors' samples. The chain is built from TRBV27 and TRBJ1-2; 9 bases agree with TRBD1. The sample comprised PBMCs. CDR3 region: CASSPRQGGNYGYTF. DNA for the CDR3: TGTGCCAGCAGTCCGAGACAGGGGGGGAATTATGGCTACACCTTC.